This TCR beta chain was captured by sequencing in a study of OX40 agonist ivuxolimab in advanced cancers. In the case of this clone: Its antigen is not known.

TCRdb keeps only in-frame clones here, not all; method: immunoSEQ multiplex PCR. This table has roughly 80,000 clones, around nine tenths appearing once. CDR1 is KGHSH, CDR2 LQKENI, per germline. The V end lost 4 bases, the J end lost 3 bases, and 9 bases lay between the germline ends. The CDR3 spans 13 residues. Study-wide results and caveats: Circulating CD4+ and CD8+ T cells showed clonal expansion by week 6 at 0.1 to 3.0 mg/kg. Patients with a partial response at 0.1-3.0 mg/kg had among the lowest clonal expansion.

This receptor was taken from an adult with an advanced solid tumor such as melanoma, head and neck, liver or kidney cancer. The source material was CD4+ or CD8+ T cells sorted from blood, sampled in a trial of the OX40 agonist ivuxolimab. The J gene is TRBJ1-1, the V gene TRBV18; D remains unclear. CDR3 DNA: TGTGCCAGCTCACTAGGACTGGACACTGAAGCTTTCTTT. Amino acids: CASSLGLDTEAFF. Combining the CDR3 with reference TRBV18 and TRBJ1-1 gives the whole variable domain NAGVMQNPRHLVRRRGQEARLRCSPMKGHSHVYWYRQLPEEGLKFMVYLQKENIIDESGMPKERFSAEFPKEGPSILRIQQVVRGDSAAYFCASSLGLDTEAFFGQGTRLTVV.